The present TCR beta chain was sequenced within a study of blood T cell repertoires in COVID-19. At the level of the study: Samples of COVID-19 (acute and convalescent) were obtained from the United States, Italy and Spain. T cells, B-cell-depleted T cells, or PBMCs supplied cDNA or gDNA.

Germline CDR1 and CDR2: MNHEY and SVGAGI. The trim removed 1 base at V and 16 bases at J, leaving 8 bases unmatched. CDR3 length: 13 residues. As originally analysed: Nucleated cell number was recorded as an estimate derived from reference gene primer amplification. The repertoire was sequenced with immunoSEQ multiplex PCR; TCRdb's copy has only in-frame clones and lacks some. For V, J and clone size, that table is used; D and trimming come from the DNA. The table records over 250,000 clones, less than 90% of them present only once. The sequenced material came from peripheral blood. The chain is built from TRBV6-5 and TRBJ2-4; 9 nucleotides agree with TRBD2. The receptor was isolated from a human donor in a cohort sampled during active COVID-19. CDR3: CASSYLLAGYPYF. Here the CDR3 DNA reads TGTGCCAGCAGTTACTTGCTAGCGGGATATCCATACTTC.